Following are 29 T cell receptor beta chains from one sample sequenced in a study of shared clonotypes between healthy human individuals. Only in-frame clones appear in the TCRdb table, and some are missing; sequencing was by immunoSEQ multiplex PCR. The sample has 2,100,000 or so clones; approximately 96% are singletons. Sequenced: naive CD4+ T cells sorted from blood. The subset is: CD45RA+ positively selected. The source is a man younger than 35 in good health.

Points on this clone: The sample contains more than one DNA sequence encoding this CDR3. The rearrangement joins TRBV19 to TRBJ1-3, with 9 bases lining up with TRBD1. V dropped 6 bases and J dropped 1; count of bases not matched to a gene: 1. This CDR3 contains 14 residues. Germline lookup yields CDR1 LNHDA and CDR2 SQIVND (reference sequence). The CDR3 bases are TGTGCCAGTAGACAGGGGGCATCTGGAAACACCATATATTTT. Residues: CASRQGASGNTIYF.

CDR3 bases: TGTGCCAGCAGTGCCTCAGCTCTGAACACTGAAGCTTTCTTT. Amino acid sequence: CASSASALNTEAFF. The chain recombines TRBV6-4 with TRBJ1-1; no definite D call. Germline V gives CDR1 MRHNA, CDR2 SNTAGT. This CDR3 is built from 14 residues. Trimming pared 4 bases from V and 0 bases from J, leaving 9 bases between.

This clone appeared once. The rearrangement joins TRBV6-5 to TRBJ1-1; D is perhaps TRBD1 (6 bases). CDR1 MNHEY and CDR2 SVGAGI come from the germline V gene. The CDR3 length is 13 residues. V shed 2 bases and J shed 6 bases, with 10 bases lying between them. The CDR3 spells CASSYPGAAEAFF. In DNA, the CDR3 is TGTGCCAGCAGTTACCCAGGGGCAGCTGAAGCTTTCTTT.

The chain is built from TRBV2 and TRBJ1-1; perhaps TRBD1 as D (6 bases). The CDR3 consists of 14 residues. CDR1 and CDR2 (germline): SNHLY, FYNNEI. V was shortened by 3 bases and J by 4 bases, with 12 bases between the two germline ends. The DNA for the CDR3 is TGTGCCAGCAGTGAGACAGGACAGAGCACTGAAGCTTTCTTT. Translating gives CASSETGQSTEAFF.

As concerns this clone: Other nucleotide sequences in the sample specify the same CDR3. V is TRBV6-5 and J is TRBJ1-1; D not resolved. Trimming shortened V by 2 bases and J by 0 bases, and 10 bases separated the two germline ends. The germline gives CDR1 MNHEY, CDR2 SVGAGI. The CDR3 has 15 amino acids. CDR3 sequence: CASSYRGLMNTEAFF. The DNA for the CDR3 is TGTGCCAGCAGTTACCGCGGACTCATGAACACTGAAGCTTTCTTT.

The CDR3 DNA follows: TGTGCCTGGAGTGTAAACGGGGCAGGAGTGGGAGGCTACACCTTC. Protein sequence: CAWSVNGAGVGGYTF. The chain uses TRBV30 and TRBJ1-2; possibly TRBD1 for D (5 bases). The CDR3 consists of 15 residues. The V gene lost 0 bases and the J gene lost 8 bases, with 19 bases spanning the gap. Germline assignment: CDR1 GTSNPN and CDR2 SVGIG (reference sequence). Using reference TRBV30 and TRBJ1-2 for the parts outside the CDR3, the full variable domain is SQTIHQWPATLVQPVGSPLSLECTVEGTSNPNLYWYRQAAGRGLQLLFYSVGIGQISSEVPQNLSASRPQDRQFILSSKKLLLSDSGFYLCAWSVNGAGVGGYTFGSGTRLTVV.

This chain connects TRBV30 to TRBJ1-6; a weak D match, TRBD1 (5 bases). The CDR3 contains 13 residues. V was cut by 0 bases and J by 10 bases, with 10 bases left in between. The germline V gene has CDR1 GTSNPN and CDR2 SVGIG (reference sequence). The CDR3 DNA follows: TGTGCCTGGAGTGTACGGGGGGGATCACCCCTCCACTTT. Protein sequence: CAWSVRGGSPLHF.

The V call is TRBV5-1, the J call TRBJ1-1, with D unresolved. Germline lookup yields CDR1 SGHRS and CDR2 YFSETQ. The V and J ends lost 1 base and 4 bases respectively, with 11 bases between them. This CDR3 has 14 amino acids. The CDR3 protein is CASSLTPTGTEAFF. The CDR3 bases are TGCGCCAGCAGCTTGACTCCAACGGGCACTGAAGCTTTCTTT.

The V gene is TRBV5-1, the J gene TRBJ1-1, with TRBD1 as a possible D gene (5 bases). Germline CDR1 reads SGHRS; CDR2 reads YFSETQ. The V end lost 7 bases, the J end lost 5 bases, and 18 bases lay between the germline ends. The CDR3 spans 14 residues. CDR3 DNA sequence: TGCGCCAGCTCCCGGGACCCCCCGGGGACTGAAGCTTTCTTT. It specifies CASSRDPPGTEAFF.

The chain recombines TRBV15 with TRBJ2-2; 7 bases match TRBD1. Per germline, CDR1 LNHNV and CDR2 YYDKDF (reference sequence). This CDR3 contains 13 residues. The V segment lost 8 bases and the J segment 6 bases; nucleotides outside the gene matches: 6. The CDR3 region is CATGQDVSGELFF. CDR3 sequence (DNA): TGTGCCACCGGACAGGATGTGTCCGGGGAGCTGTTTTTT.

The chain uses TRBV7-2 and TRBJ1-2, with D perhaps TRBD1 (5 bases). This CDR3 contains 13 residues. Trimming removed 10 bases at V and 2 bases at J, with 14 bases between. Germline V lookup: CDR1 SGHTA, CDR2 FQGNSA. CDR3 residues: CANKGTANYGYTF. Written as DNA, the CDR3 is TGTGCCAACAAAGGGACGGCAAACTATGGCTACACCTTC.

The chain has TRBV30 and TRBJ1-1; 8 positions agree with TRBD1. Germline CDR1 reads GTSNPN; CDR2 reads SVGIG (reference sequence). The CDR3 sequence is 11 residues long. DNA of the CDR3: TGTCAGGGGGCATTGAACACTGAAGCTTTCTTT. It specifies CQGALNTEAFF.

V usage is TRBV5-1 and J usage is TRBJ2-5; 8 bases align to TRBD2. CDR3 length: 15 residues. Germline-derived CDR1 and CDR2 are SGHRS and YFSETQ. J gave up 2 bases and V 4 bases, and 7 bases lay outside the gene matches. The CDR3 nucleotides read TGCGCCAGCAGCGGGAATAGCGGGACACAAGAGACCCAGTACTTC. Its protein product is CASSGNSGTQETQYF.

J is TRBJ2-2 and V is TRBV10-3; 7 bases map to TRBD1. The CDR3 is 13 amino acids. V trimming: 4 bases; J trimming: 4 bases; junction bases outside the gene matches: 0. Germline CDR1 is ENHRY and CDR2 is SYGVKD. The CDR3: CAISGDSTGELFF. The DNA for the CDR3 is TGTGCCATCAGTGGGGACAGCACCGGGGAGCTGTTTTTT.

CDR3 region: CASSSGQGRSPLHF. The CDR3 region has the DNA TGTGCCAGCAGCTCTGGACAGGGCCGCTCACCCCTCCACTTT. The chain couples TRBV7-9 to TRBJ1-6; 8 bases are a match to TRBD1. This CDR3 has 14 residues. The V and J ends lost 4 bases and 10 bases, in that order; junction bases with no gene match: 6. The V gene's germline CDR1 is SEHNR and CDR2 FQNEAQ (reference sequence).

This clone was observed once. This chain links TRBV19 with TRBJ1-5, with TRBD1 matching over 8 bases. CDR3 length: 14 residues. In germline, CDR1 is LNHDA, CDR2 SQIVND (reference sequence). The V gene end was trimmed by 5 bases and the J gene end by 8 bases; junction bases not matched to a gene: 8. CDR3 sequence: CASSPWTGNEPQHF. The CDR3 nucleotides read TGTGCCAGTAGTCCCTGGACAGGGAACGAGCCCCAGCATTTT.

The chain couples TRBV19 to TRBJ1-1; possible D gene TRBD1, 6 bases. This CDR3 contains 17 residues. Germline CDR1 and CDR2: LNHDA and SQIVND (reference sequence). V was clipped by 7 bases and J by 1 base, with 22 bases between them. In DNA, the CDR3 is TGTGCCAGTACCGATCCCTCTCTGGGGGGGGCGAACACTGAAGCTTTCTTT. The encoded protein is CASTDPSLGGANTEAFF.

V gene TRBV4-2 combines with J gene TRBJ2-7; 7 nucleotides match TRBD1. The CDR3 covers 16 residues. V was clipped by 4 bases and J by 6 bases; unmatched bases: 15. CDR1 and CDR2 (germline): LGHNA, YNFKEQ. CDR3 nucleotides: TGTGCCAGCAGCCCAGAGGCCACCAGGGGGTCAAGCGAGCAGTACTTC. Translating it yields CASSPEATRGSSEQYF.

V is TRBV7-2 and J is TRBJ1-1, with 8 bases fitting TRBD1. The CDR3 length is 14 residues. Trimming cost V 3 bases and J 7 bases; bases outside gene matches: 7. Germline V gene data show CDR1 as SGHTA and CDR2 as FQGNSA. The CDR3 coding sequence is TGTGCCAGCAGCTTTGACAGGGGAAGTGTTGAAGCTTTCTTT. Translated, it gives CASSFDRGSVEAFF.

The chain employs TRBV5-1 and TRBJ2-2; 11 bases match TRBD2. V trimming: 2 bases; J trimming: 4 bases; junction bases outside the gene matches: 1. Germline loops: CDR1 SGHRS, CDR2 YFSETQ. The CDR3 is made up of 15 amino acids. The CDR3 sequence is CASSFSGRGTGELFF. The CDR3 DNA follows: TGCGCCAGCAGCTTTAGCGGGAGGGGCACCGGGGAGCTGTTTTTT.

The chain employs TRBV5-1 and TRBJ2-3; a weak D match, TRBD2 (6 bases). The V end lost 4 bases, the J end lost 3 bases, and 15 bases lay between the germline ends. CDR3 size: 15 residues. Germline V gene sequence: CDR1 SGHRS, CDR2 YFSETQ. The CDR3, as DNA: TGCGCCAGCAGCCCGGCGGGGTTGGGGACAGATACGCAGTATTTT. Translation: CASSPAGLGTDTQYF.

This clone was recorded once. The chain carries TRBV5-4 and TRBJ1-1; D uncertain. Trimming cost V 0 bases and J 2 bases, with 14 bases left between them. Per the germline V gene, CDR1 is SGHNT and CDR2 is YYREEE (reference sequence). The CDR3 consists of 16 residues. For the CDR3, the DNA is TGTGCCAGCAGCTTGGCTGGTGTAAAGGGAAACACTGAAGCTTTCTTT. It specifies CASSLAGVKGNTEAFF.

This chain links TRBV5-6 with TRBJ2-3; D is possibly TRBD2 (5 bases). The CDR3 consists of 13 residues. Deletions cut 4 bases from V and 4 bases from J, with 10 bases between. Per the germline V gene, CDR1 is SGHDT and CDR2 is YYEEEE. CDR3 amino acids: CASSRGQADTQYF. In DNA, the CDR3 is TGTGCCAGCAGCCGGGGTCAGGCAGATACGCAGTATTTT.

The V gene is TRBV2, the J gene TRBJ2-1; 8 bases align to TRBD1. V gave up 2 bases and J gave up 9 bases; unmatched junction bases: 3. The germline V gene has CDR1 SNHLY and CDR2 FYNNEI. CDR3 length equals 13 residues. CDR3 protein: CASSEQGAAEQFF. CDR3 coding DNA: TGTGCCAGCAGTGAACAGGGGGCCGCTGAGCAGTTCTTC. The variable domain in full, completed from reference TRBV2 and TRBJ2-1, reads EPEVTQTPSHQVTQMGQEVILRCVPISNHLYFYWYRQILGQKVEFLVSFYNNEISEKSEIFDDQFSVERPDGSNFTLKIRSTKLEDSAMYFCASSEQGAAEQFFGPGTRLTVL.

J is TRBJ2-1 and V is TRBV5-1; D perhaps matches TRBD2 (6 bases). The CDR3 consists of 14 residues. Germline V gene lookup returns CDR1 SGHRS and CDR2 YFSETQ. V was clipped by 6 bases and J by 1 base, with 11 bases between them. The CDR3 coding sequence is TGCGCCAGCACTACCAGCGGGTCCTACAATGAGCAGTTCTTC. It codes for CASTTSGSYNEQFF.

This chain's CDR3 is CASSESPRALNPTEAFF. The CDR3 DNA follows: TGTGCCAGCAGTGAATCTCCTAGAGCCTTAAACCCCACTGAAGCTTTCTTT. The gene calls are TRBV25-1 and TRBJ1-1; D gene uncertain. Trimming stripped 1 base from V and 4 bases from J, with 19 bases between. The CDR3 totals 17 residues. CDR1 and CDR2 (germline): MGHDK, SYGVNS.

This rearrangement joins TRBV4-1 to TRBJ2-4; D may be TRBD2 (5 bases). The end of the DNA aligns better with TRBJ2-5, so the J call may be wrong. The CDR3 totals 12 residues. From germline, CDR1 is MGHRA and CDR2 YSYEKL. CDR3 DNA sequence: TGCGCCAGCAGCCAAGAAGGAGGGACCCAGTACTTC. Translating gives CASSQEGGTQYF.

This clone was detected only once. The V gene is TRBV7-2, the J gene TRBJ2-5, with D tentatively TRBD1 (5 bases). The CDR3 is 13 amino acids. Germline loops: CDR1 SGHTA, CDR2 FQGNSA. V was pared by 5 bases and J by 6 bases, with 13 bases between. The CDR3 nucleotides read TGTGCCAGCAGCCCCGGGCAGGGAAAGACCCAGTACTTC. Translating gives CASSPGQGKTQYF.

This clone was seen just once. This chain links TRBV4-1 with TRBJ1-4, with 8 nucleotides matching TRBD1. The CDR3 contains 16 residues. V shed 2 bases, J shed 7 bases, and the junction held 9 bases outside the gene matches. Germline CDR1 is MGHRA and CDR2 is YSYEKL. The CDR3, as DNA: TGCGCCAGCAGCCAACAGGGGGCAAGTCGTGGTGAAAAACTGTTTTTT. Translated: CASSQQGASRGEKLFF.